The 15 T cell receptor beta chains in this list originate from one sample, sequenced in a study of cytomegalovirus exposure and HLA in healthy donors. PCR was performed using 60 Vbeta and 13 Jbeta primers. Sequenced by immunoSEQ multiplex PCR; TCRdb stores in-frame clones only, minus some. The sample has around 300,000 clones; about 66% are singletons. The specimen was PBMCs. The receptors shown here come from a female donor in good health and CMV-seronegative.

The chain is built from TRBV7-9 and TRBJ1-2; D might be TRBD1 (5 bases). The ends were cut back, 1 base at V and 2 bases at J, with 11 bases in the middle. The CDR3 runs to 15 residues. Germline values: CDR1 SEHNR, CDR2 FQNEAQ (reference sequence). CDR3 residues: CASSLGDSPNYGYTF. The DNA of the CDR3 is TGTGCCAGCAGCTTAGGTGACAGTCCCAACTATGGCTACACCTTC.

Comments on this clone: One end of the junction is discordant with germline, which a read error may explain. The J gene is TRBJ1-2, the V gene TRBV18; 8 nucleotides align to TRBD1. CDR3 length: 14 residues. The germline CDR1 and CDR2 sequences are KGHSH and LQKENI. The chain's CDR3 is CASSQSTGDYGYAF. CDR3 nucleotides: TGTGCCAGCTCACAGTCGACAGGGGACTATGGCTACGCCTTC.

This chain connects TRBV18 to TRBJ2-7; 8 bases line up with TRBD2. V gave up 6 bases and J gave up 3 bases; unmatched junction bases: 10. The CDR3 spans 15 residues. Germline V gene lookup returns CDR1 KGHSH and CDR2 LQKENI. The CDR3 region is CASSGLENNDYEQYF. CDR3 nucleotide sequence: TGTGCCAGCTCGGGACTAGAAAACAATGACTACGAGCAGTACTTC.

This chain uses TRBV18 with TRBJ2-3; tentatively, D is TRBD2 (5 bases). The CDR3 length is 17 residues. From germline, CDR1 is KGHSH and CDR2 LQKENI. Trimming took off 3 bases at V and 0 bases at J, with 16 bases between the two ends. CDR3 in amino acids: CASSPAPAGISTDTQYF. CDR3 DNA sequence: TGTGCCAGCTCACCCGCACCAGCCGGGATTAGCACAGATACGCAGTATTTT. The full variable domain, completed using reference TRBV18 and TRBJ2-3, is NAGVMQNPRHLVRRRGQEARLRCSPMKGHSHVYWYRQLPEEGLKFMVYLQKENIIDESGMPKERFSAEFPKEGPSILRIQQVVRGDSAAYFCASSPAPAGISTDTQYFGPGTRLTVL.

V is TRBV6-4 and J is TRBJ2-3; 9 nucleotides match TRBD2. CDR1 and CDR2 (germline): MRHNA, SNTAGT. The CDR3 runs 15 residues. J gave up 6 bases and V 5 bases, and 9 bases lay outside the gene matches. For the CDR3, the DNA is TGTGCCAGCAGTCAAGCGGTAGCGGGAGTGGATACGCAGTATTTT. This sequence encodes CASSQAVAGVDTQYF.

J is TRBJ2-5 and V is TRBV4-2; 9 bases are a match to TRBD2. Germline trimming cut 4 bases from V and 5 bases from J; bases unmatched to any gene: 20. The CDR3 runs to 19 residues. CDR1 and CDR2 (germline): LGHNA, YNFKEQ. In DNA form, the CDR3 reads TGTGCCAGCAGCCGCCGGGGGCGGGAGGGCCGGAGAAGTGGGGAGACCCAGTACTTC. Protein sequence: CASSRRGREGRRSGETQYF.

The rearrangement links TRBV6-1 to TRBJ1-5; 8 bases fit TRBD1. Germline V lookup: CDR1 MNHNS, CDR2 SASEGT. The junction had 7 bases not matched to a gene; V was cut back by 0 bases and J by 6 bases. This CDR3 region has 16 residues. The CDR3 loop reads CASSEAGTGGRQPQHF. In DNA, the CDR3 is TGTGCCAGCAGTGAAGCCGGAACAGGGGGTCGTCAGCCCCAGCATTTT.

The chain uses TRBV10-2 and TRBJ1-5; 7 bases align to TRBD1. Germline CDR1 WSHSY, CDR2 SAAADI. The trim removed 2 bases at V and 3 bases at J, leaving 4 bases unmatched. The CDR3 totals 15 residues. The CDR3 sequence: CASSEDRDPNQPQHF. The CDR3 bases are TGCGCCAGCAGTGAGGACAGGGACCCCAATCAGCCCCAGCATTTT.

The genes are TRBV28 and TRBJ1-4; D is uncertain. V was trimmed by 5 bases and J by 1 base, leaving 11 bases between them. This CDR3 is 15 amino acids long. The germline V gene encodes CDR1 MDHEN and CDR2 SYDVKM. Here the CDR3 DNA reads TGTGCCAGCAGTCCACTCAGCGGAACTAATGAAAAACTGTTTTTT. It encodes CASSPLSGTNEKLFF.

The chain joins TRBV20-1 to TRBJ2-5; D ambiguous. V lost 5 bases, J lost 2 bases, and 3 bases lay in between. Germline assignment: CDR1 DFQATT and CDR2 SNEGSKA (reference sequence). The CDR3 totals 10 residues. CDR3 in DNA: TGCAGTGCTCGGCAAGAGACCCAGTACTTC. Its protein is CSARQETQYF.

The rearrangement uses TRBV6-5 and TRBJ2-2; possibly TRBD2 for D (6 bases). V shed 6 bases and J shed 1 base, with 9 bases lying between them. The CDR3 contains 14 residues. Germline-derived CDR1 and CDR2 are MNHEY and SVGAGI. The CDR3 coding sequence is TGTGCCAGCAGAGGAGCGGGGAACACCGGGGAGCTGTTTTTT. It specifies CASRGAGNTGELFF.

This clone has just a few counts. The CDR3 spells CASSLGPARSYNEQFF. The CDR3 coding sequence is TGTGCCAGCAGCTTGGGCCCCGCGCGCTCCTACAATGAGCAGTTCTTC. The rearrangement joins TRBV5-6 to TRBJ2-1; D call uncertain. The CDR3 loop spans 16 amino acids. Germline V CDR1 and CDR2: SGHDT, YYEEEE. V lost 0 bases and J 0 bases, leaving 10 bases between the germline ends.

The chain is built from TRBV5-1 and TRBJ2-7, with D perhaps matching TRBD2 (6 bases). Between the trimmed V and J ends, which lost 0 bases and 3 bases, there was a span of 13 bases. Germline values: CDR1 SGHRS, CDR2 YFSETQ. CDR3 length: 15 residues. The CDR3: CASSLAPGSGYEQYF. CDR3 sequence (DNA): TGCGCCAGCAGCTTGGCCCCGGGTAGCGGCTACGAGCAGTACTTC.

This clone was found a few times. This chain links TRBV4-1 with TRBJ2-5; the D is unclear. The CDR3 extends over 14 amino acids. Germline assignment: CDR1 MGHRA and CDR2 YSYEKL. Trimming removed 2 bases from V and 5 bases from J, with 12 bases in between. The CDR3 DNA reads TGCGCCAGCAGCCAACGCCAGTTGGAGGAGACCCAGTACTTC. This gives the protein CASSQRQLEETQYF.

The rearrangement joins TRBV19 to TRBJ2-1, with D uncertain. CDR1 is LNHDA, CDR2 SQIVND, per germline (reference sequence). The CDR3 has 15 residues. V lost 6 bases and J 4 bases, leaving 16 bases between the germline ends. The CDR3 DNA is TGTGCCAGTAGGGTAGCCTTCCTCCCTTACAATGAGCAGTTCTTC. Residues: CASRVAFLPYNEQFF.